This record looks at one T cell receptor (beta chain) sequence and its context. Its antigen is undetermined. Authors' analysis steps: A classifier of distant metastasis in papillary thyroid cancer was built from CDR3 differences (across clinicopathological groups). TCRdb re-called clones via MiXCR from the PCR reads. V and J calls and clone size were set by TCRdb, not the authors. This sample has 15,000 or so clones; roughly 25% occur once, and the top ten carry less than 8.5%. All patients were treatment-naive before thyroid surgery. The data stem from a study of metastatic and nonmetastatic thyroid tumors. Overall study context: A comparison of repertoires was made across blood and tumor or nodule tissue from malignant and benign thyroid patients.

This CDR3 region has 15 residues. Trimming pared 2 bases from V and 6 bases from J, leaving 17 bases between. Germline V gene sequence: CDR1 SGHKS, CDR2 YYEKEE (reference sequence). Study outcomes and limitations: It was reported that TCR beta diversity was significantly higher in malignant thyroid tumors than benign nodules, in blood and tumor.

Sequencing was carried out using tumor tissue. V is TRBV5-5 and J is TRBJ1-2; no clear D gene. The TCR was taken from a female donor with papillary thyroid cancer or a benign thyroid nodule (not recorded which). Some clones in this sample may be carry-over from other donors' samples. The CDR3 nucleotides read TGTGCCAGCAGCTTCCAAGGGCGACTGAGTGATGGCTACACCTTC. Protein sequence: CASSFQGRLSDGYTF.